This T cell receptor beta chain was observed in a study of CD8 T cells in Susac syndrome. Study context: When their blood was taken, the Susac syndrome patients had either not yet had any therapy, were taking corticosteroids, or were taking intravenous immunoglobulin alone. Findings and limits, study-wide: Susac-specific public clones in total CD8+ repertoires numbered 15 to 20; in CD8+ TEMRA repertoires, they numbered about 5.

V was pared by 0 bases and J by 0 bases, with 4 bases of the junction left unmatched. This CDR3 region has 16 residues. CDR1 SGDLS and CDR2 YYNGEE come from the germline V gene. This clonotype was counted a few times. Its target is unknown. A quantity of about 0.5 to 1 ug RNA underwent reverse transcription using random hexamers. With immunoSEQ multiplex PCR, TCR beta CDR3 was amplified across 54 Vbeta and 13 Jbeta. TCRdb itself ran the immunoSEQ multiplex PCR reads through MiXCR, one entry per CDR3 protein. This table has roughly 110,000 distinct CDR3 sequences, less than 95% appearing once. The clonotype comes from a human donor with Susac syndrome. Source material: CD8+ T cells from PBMCs. The V call is TRBV9, the J call TRBJ2-3; TRBD1 matches 7 bases. The CDR3 spells CASSVERGPSTDTQYF. CDR3 nucleotide sequence: TGTGCCAGCAGCGTAGAAAGGGGGCCCAGCACAGATACGCAGTATTTT.